Each of the 24 T cell receptor beta chains below was sequenced from the same sample in a study of cytomegalovirus exposure and HLA in healthy donors. PCR involved 60 Vbeta and 13 Jbeta primers. The assay was immunoSEQ multiplex PCR, and TCRdb's table has in-frame clones only and misses some. The table has about 170,000 clones, around 80% seen once. Sequences were obtained from PBMCs. The receptors come from a woman between 50 and 59 years old in good health and CMV-seropositive.

V usage is TRBV11-3 and J usage is TRBJ1-2; 8 bases align to TRBD1. With 2 bases clipped from V and 3 bases from J, the junction kept 8 bases outside the gene matches. CDR1 and CDR2 from the germline V gene are SGHNT and YENEEA. This CDR3 region has 16 residues. CDR3 in DNA: TGTGCCAGCAGCTTAAGGAGGCAGACAGGGGACTATGGCTACACCTTC. Its protein is CASSLRRQTGDYGYTF.

This rearrangement joins TRBV11-2 to TRBJ1-2, with no clear D. The CDR3 extends over 14 amino acids. V gave up 7 bases and J gave up 7 bases, with 19 bases separating them. In germline, CDR1 is SGHAT, CDR2 FQNNGV. DNA of the CDR3: TGTGCCAGCAAGGAGGTTGGGAGGTTAGGTGGCTACACCTTC. This translates into CASKEVGRLGGYTF.

The chain employs TRBV7-8 and TRBJ1-5, with D perhaps TRBD1 (5 bases). The germline V and J ends were trimmed by 8 bases and 7 bases, with 18 bases remaining between them. Germline CDR1 and CDR2: SGHVS and FQNEAQ. The CDR3 is 14 residues long. The CDR3, as DNA: TGTGCCAGCGGGAGGGGCAGGGCATCCCAGCCCCAGCATTTT. Its translation: CASGRGRASQPQHF.

The V call is TRBV7-2, the J call TRBJ1-4, with D maybe TRBD1 (5 bases). V was shortened by 5 bases and J by 5 bases, with 15 bases between the two germline ends. The CDR3 covers 15 residues. Germline CDR1 SGHTA, CDR2 FQGNSA. The CDR3 loop reads CASSPSQGRNEKLFF. The CDR3 DNA reads TGTGCCAGCAGCCCCTCCCAGGGTAGAAATGAAAAACTGTTTTTT.

This clone was detected only a few times. The chain uses TRBV7-2 and TRBJ1-2; 9 bases match TRBD1. V was clipped by 5 bases and J by 4 bases; unmatched bases: 8. This CDR3 is built from 15 residues. Germline V gives CDR1 SGHTA, CDR2 FQGNSA. CDR3 bases: TGTGCCAGCAGCCTAAACAGGGGGCAGGGCTATGGCTACACCTTC. Protein: CASSLNRGQGYGYTF.

This clone appeared once. The chain uses TRBV7-2 and TRBJ2-5, with 8 bases matching TRBD2. The J call may be mistaken, given a closer DNA end match to TRBJ2-7. This CDR3 spans 16 amino acids. Germline CDR1 is SGHTA and CDR2 is FQGNSA. CDR3 protein: CASSPALGAGGYEQYF. The DNA for the CDR3 is TGTGCCAGCAGCCCCGCATTGGGCGCGGGGGGTTACGAGCAGTACTTC.

CDR3 amino acids: CASSLRPGGAGDEQFF. DNA of the CDR3: TGTGCCAGCAGCTTACGTCCCGGGGGGGCCGGGGATGAGCAGTTCTTC. The chain uses TRBV7-3 and TRBJ2-1; TRBD2 agrees at 8 bases. The CDR3 is 16 residues long. Trimming cost V 2 bases and J 8 bases; bases outside gene matches: 11. CDR1 is SGHTA, CDR2 FQGTGA, per germline.

The table lists this clone with a few counts. The chain combines TRBV12-5 with TRBJ2-2, with 10 bases matching TRBD2. The germline CDR1 and CDR2 sequences are LGHNT and FRNRAP. Losses at the gene ends were 2 bases for V and 4 bases for J; bases not matched to a gene: 25. This CDR3 comprises 23 residues. For the CDR3, the DNA is TGTGCTAGTGGTTTGCAGCAGAGCCTCCAGCCGGGGCTAGCGGGAGTGTCCACCGGGGAGCTGTTTTTT. Protein: CASGLQQSLQPGLAGVSTGELFF.

CDR3 in amino acids: CASSAGGHTDTQYF. CDR3 DNA: TGTGCCAGCAGTGCGGGGGGCCACACAGATACGCAGTATTTT. The V gene is TRBV6-1, the J gene TRBJ2-3; possibly TRBD2 for D (7 bases). The CDR3 totals 14 residues. Germline lookup yields CDR1 MNHNS and CDR2 SASEGT. V lost 4 bases and J 2 bases, leaving 10 bases between the germline ends.

This rearrangement joins TRBV28 to TRBJ2-4; TRBD2 matches at 10 bases. V was clipped by 8 bases and J by 4 bases; unmatched bases: 8. CDR3 length: 15 residues. Looked up from germline, CDR1 is MDHEN and CDR2 is SYDVKM. CDR3 coding DNA: TGTGCCAGCTGGGGAGCGGGAGGGAGGAAAAACATTCAGTACTTC. Translating it yields CASWGAGGRKNIQYF.

The V and J genes are TRBV4-2 and TRBJ2-7; a possible D gene is TRBD1 (6 bases). The CDR3 loop spans 20 amino acids. V was trimmed by 1 base and J by 5 bases, leaving 30 bases between them. Germline-derived CDR1 and CDR2 are LGHNA and YNFKEQ. The CDR3, as DNA: TGTGCCAGCAGCCAAGTAGTCGGTGCCGTAGGGGGAGTTGGCGGGCACGAGCAGTACTTC. This translates into CASSQVVGAVGGVGGHEQYF.

The rearrangement uses TRBV18 and TRBJ2-7, with 7 nucleotides matching TRBD2. The CDR3 totals 14 residues. The germline V gene encodes CDR1 KGHSH and CDR2 LQKENI. V dropped 4 bases and J dropped 7; count of bases not matched to a gene: 10. CDR3 residues: CASSRASGPGEQYF. The CDR3, as DNA: TGTGCCAGCTCACGAGCTAGCGGTCCGGGAGAGCAGTACTTC.

The J gene is TRBJ2-3, the V gene TRBV5-1, with 8 bases aligning to TRBD2. The CDR3 consists of 15 residues. The germline V gene has CDR1 SGHRS and CDR2 YFSETQ. The V and J ends lost 4 bases and 4 bases, in that order; junction bases with no gene match: 8. CDR3 nucleotide sequence: TGCGCCAGCAGCCCTATCGGGGGGGGCGCAGATACGCAGTATTTT. Its protein product is CASSPIGGGADTQYF.

CDR3 loop: CASILPRTGSYEQYF. The CDR3 DNA reads TGTGCCAGCATCTTGCCCAGGACAGGATCCTACGAGCAGTACTTC. The chain is built from TRBV28 and TRBJ2-7; 7 positions match TRBD1. Germline lookup yields CDR1 MDHEN and CDR2 SYDVKM. The V segment lost 7 bases and the J segment 1 base; nucleotides outside the gene matches: 10. The CDR3 totals 15 residues.

This clone is deemed medium-sized (0.01 to 0.1%). The gene calls are TRBV28 and TRBJ1-1; D is uncertain. Trimming left V 2 bases short and J 5 bases short, with 6 bases between. Germline assignment: CDR1 MDHEN and CDR2 SYDVKM. CDR3 length: 12 residues. The CDR3 protein is CASSLLRTEAFF. The CDR3 nucleotides are TGTGCCAGCAGTTTACTCCGGACTGAAGCTTTCTTT.

The CDR3 spells CASSLRTAQETQYF. As DNA, the CDR3 is TGTGCCAGCAGCTTGCGGACAGCCCAAGAGACCCAGTACTTC. This chain joins TRBV5-4 and TRBJ2-5; D possibly corresponds to TRBD1 (6 bases). With 1 base removed from V and 1 base from J, the gap between germline ends came to 8 bases. There are 14 residues in the CDR3. Germline V gene sequence: CDR1 SGHNT, CDR2 YYREEE (reference sequence).

The table lists this clone with a count of one. The chain has TRBV4-1 and TRBJ2-1; TRBD1 might be the D (6 bases). Trimming left V 4 bases short and J 0 bases short, with 10 bases between. CDR1 MGHRA and CDR2 YSYEKL come from the germline V gene. The CDR3 has 15 amino acids. CDR3 in DNA: TGCGCCAGCAGCCGACAGGCCCACTCCTACAATGAGCAGTTCTTC. Encoded protein: CASSRQAHSYNEQFF.

V gene TRBV29-1 combines with J gene TRBJ2-1; 9 nucleotides match TRBD1. The J segment lost 2 bases and the V segment lost 7 bases, leaving 0 bases of the junction unmatched. The CDR3 is 12 residues long. CDR1 SQVTM and CDR2 ANQGSEA come from the germline V gene. CDR3 loop: CSGQGAYNEQFF. The CDR3 bases are TGCAGCGGACAGGGGGCCTACAATGAGCAGTTCTTC.

The chain is built from TRBV7-3 and TRBJ2-1, with D tentatively TRBD1 (7 bases). CDR1 and CDR2 from the germline V gene are SGHTA and FQGTGA. CDR3 length equals 16 residues. V lost 5 bases and J 3 bases, leaving 17 bases between the germline ends. The CDR3 loop reads CASSLYRQGLYNEQFF. CDR3 coding DNA: TGTGCCAGCAGCCTGTACAGACAGGGACTCTACAATGAGCAGTTCTTC.

V and J are TRBV19 and TRBJ1-2, with D tentatively TRBD1 (5 bases). Deletions cut 3 bases from V and 3 bases from J, with 8 bases between. The germline V gene encodes CDR1 LNHDA and CDR2 SQIVND (reference sequence). The CDR3 length is 13 residues. CDR3 sequence: CASSIKGHYGYTF. DNA of the CDR3: TGTGCCAGTAGTATTAAGGGGCACTATGGCTACACCTTC.

The rearrangement links TRBV30 to TRBJ1-4, with 10 bases fitting TRBD1. CDR1 and CDR2 from the germline V gene are GTSNPN and SVGIG (reference sequence). The CDR3 spans 15 residues. Losses at the gene ends were 4 bases for V and 4 bases for J; bases not matched to a gene: 6. This CDR3 is CAWNTRTGGNEKLFF. CDR3 nucleotide sequence: TGTGCCTGGAACACAAGGACAGGGGGTAATGAAAAACTGTTTTTT.

V and J are TRBV6-1 and TRBJ2-7; tentatively, D is TRBD2 (7 bases). This CDR3 has 16 amino acids. Germline V lookup: CDR1 MNHNS, CDR2 SASEGT. V was clipped by 4 bases and J by 3 bases, with 19 bases between them. CDR3 sequence: CASSVWAGAKVYEQYF. The CDR3, as DNA: TGTGCCAGCAGTGTTTGGGCGGGGGCAAAGGTCTACGAGCAGTACTTC.

DNA for the CDR3: TGTGCCTGGACTGCTGGGGGGACAGATACGCAGTATTTT. Its protein product is CAWTAGGTDTQYF. The rearrangement joins TRBV30 to TRBJ2-3; a weak D match, TRBD2 (6 bases). The CDR3 covers 13 residues. Between the trimmed V and J ends, which lost 4 bases and 3 bases, there was a span of 11 bases. In germline, CDR1 is GTSNPN, CDR2 SVGIG (reference sequence).

V is TRBV6-5 and J is TRBJ2-2, with TRBD1 matching over 7 bases. The CDR3 spans 15 residues. V shed 4 bases, J shed 0 bases, and the junction held 2 bases outside the gene matches. Germline V CDR1 and CDR2: MNHEY, SVGAGI. The CDR3 spells CASSFDRANTGELFF. The CDR3 region has the DNA TGTGCCAGCAGTTTCGACAGGGCGAACACCGGGGAGCTGTTTTTT.